This TCR beta chain was sequenced for a study of T-cell reconstitution after alpha-beta-depleted transplantation in children. The library targeted TCRbeta and was prepared with unique molecular identifiers. MiXCR was run by TCRdb on the PCR reads, yielding one entry per CDR3 protein. The sample lists some 290,000 distinct CDR3 sequences; more than 9% were seen once. The receptor was isolated from a human donor who donated a stem cell graft to a child with SCID. Here the sequenced sample was PBMCs from the stem cell graft donor, taken from the stem cell graft.

As DNA, the CDR3 is TGTGCCAGCAGCCAACTAGCGGGGGGCTTTTTCAATGAGCAGTTCTTC. Translating gives CASSQLAGGFFNEQFF. This rearrangement joins TRBV3-1 to TRBJ2-1; 11 positions match TRBD2. The CDR3 is 16 residues long. Looked up from germline, CDR1 is LGHDT and CDR2 is YNNKEL (reference sequence). V lost 2 bases and J lost 6; bases outside the gene matches: 6.